Listed below are T cell receptor beta chains from one sample, sequenced in a study of CD4 T cell repertoires in COVID-19. The repertoire was sequenced with immunoSEQ multiplex PCR; TCRdb's copy has only in-frame clones and lacks some. Of 65,000 to 95,000 clones listed, 83% are singletons. The sample was CD4+ T cells from peripheral blood, taken after recovery from COVID-19. The receptors shown here come from a human donor who had COVID-19. Both conserved end residues are part of each CDR3. The D gene is left open where the match is weak. For some rows the clone size is stated as once, few or many, or as a class when expanded; others skip it.

D gene	V gene	J gene	clone size	CDR3 protein	CDR3 DNA
-	TRBV7-9	TRBJ1-2	-	CASSLGGTNYGYTF	TGTGCCAGCAGCTTAGGAGGAACTAACTATGGCTACACCTTC
-	TRBV19	TRBJ1-4	-	CASSISGATNEKLFF	TGTGCCAGTAGTATCTCTGGGGCAACTAATGAAAAACTGTTTTTT
-	TRBV5-1	TRBJ1-5	few	CASSLAGGGQPQHF	TGCGCCAGCAGCTTGGCCGGGGGGGGTCAGCCCCAGCATTTT
-	TRBV13	TRBJ2-7	-	CASSSSMSSYEQYF	TGTGCCAGCAGCTCATCTATGAGCTCCTACGAGCAGTACTTC
TRBD1	TRBV19	TRBJ1-6	-	CASNEGQGRNSPLHF	TGTGCCAGTAATGAAGGACAGGGGAGGAATTCACCCCTCCACTTT
-	TRBV5-1	TRBJ1-1	few	CASSLDLLGGNTEAFF	TGCGCCAGCAGCTTGGACCTACTGGGGGGAAACACTGAAGCTTTCTTT
-	TRBV4-1	TRBJ2-2	-	CASSRAGTGAGELFF	TGCGCCAGCAGCCGCGCCGGGACGGGGGCCGGGGAGCTGTTTTTT
-	TRBV20-1	TRBJ1-5	-	CSASQPQHF	TGCAGTGCTAGTCAGCCCCAGCATTTT
-	TRBV7-2	TRBJ2-3	-	CASSSYTMSDTQYF	TGTGCCAGCAGCTCGTACACTATGTCAGATACGCAGTATTTT
TRBD1	TRBV6-5	TRBJ1-6	-	CASSRDRGGSPLHF	TGTGCCAGCAGTCGTGACAGGGGTGGGTCACCCCTCCACTTT
-	TRBV19	TRBJ1-4	-	CASSTSGTEKLFF	TGTGCCAGTAGTACCTCCGGTACTGAAAAACTGTTTTTT
-	TRBV28	TRBJ2-2	-	CASSILRKTLNTGELFF	TGTGCCAGCAGTATCCTCAGGAAGACCTTGAACACCGGGGAGCTGTTTTTT
-	TRBV6-5	TRBJ1-2	-	CASSRGNYGYTF	TGTGCCAGCAGTCGAGGGAACTATGGCTACACCTTC
TRBD2	TRBV3-1/TRBV3-2	TRBJ2-7	-	CASSRLAGGDEQYF	TGTGCCAGCAGCCGACTAGCGGGGGGAGACGAGCAGTACTTC
-	TRBV19	TRBJ1-6	-	CASSGQSSYNSPLHF	TGTGCCAGTAGTGGGCAGAGCTCCTATAATTCACCCCTCCACTTT
TRBD2	TRBV5-8	TRBJ2-4	-	CASSFGSGGAPKNIQYF	TGTGCCAGCAGCTTTGGGAGCGGGGGGGCCCCCAAAAACATTCAGTACTTC
TRBD1	TRBV29-1	TRBJ1-4	-	CSAGQGVDEKLFF	TGCAGCGCCGGACAGGGGGTGGATGAAAAACTGTTTTTT
-	TRBV27	TRBJ1-5	-	CASSLADPRSQPQHF	TGTGCCAGCAGTTTGGCCGACCCCAGGAGTCAGCCCCAGCATTTT
TRBD1	TRBV28	TRBJ2-7	-	CASRQAGTGGSKQYF	TGTGCCAGCAGACAAGCCGGGACAGGGGGCAGTAAGCAGTACTTC
-	TRBV7-7	TRBJ2-2	-	CASSWSGDGGELFF	TGTGCCAGCAGTTGGTCGGGCGATGGCGGGGAGCTGTTTTTT
-	TRBV10-3	TRBJ1-4	many	CAASAGTPNEKLFF	TGTGCCGCCTCGGCCGGGACCCCTAATGAAAAACTGTTTTTT
-	TRBV5-1	TRBJ2-1	-	CASSNPRDTASYNEQFF	TGCGCCAGCAGCAACCCCCGGGACACTGCGTCCTACAATGAGCAGTTCTTC
-	TRBV18	TRBJ2-7	-	CASSGGDSSNEQYF	TGTGCCAGCTCTGGGGGGGACAGTTCGAACGAGCAGTACTTC
TRBD1	TRBV4-1	TRBJ1-1	-	CASSQDEGAYDRGAEAFF	TGCGCCAGCAGCCAAGACGAGGGGGCGTACGACAGGGGAGCTGAAGCTTTCTTT
-	TRBV3-1/TRBV3-2	TRBJ1-3	few	CASSRSGNTIYF	TGTGCCAGCAGCCGTTCTGGAAACACCATATATTTT
-	TRBV6-5	TRBJ1-5	once	CASSSDLNQPQHF	TGTGCCAGCAGTTCGGACCTCAATCAGCCCCAGCATTTT
-	TRBV5-8	TRBJ1-2	-	CASSLGQGAYGYTF	TGTGCCAGCAGCTTGGGGCAGGGCGCCTATGGCTACACCTTC
-	TRBV3-1/TRBV3-2	TRBJ1-2	-	CASSHSGPNGYTF	TGTGCCAGCAGCCACTCAGGGCCTAATGGCTACACCTTC
TRBD1	TRBV6-5	TRBJ1-4	-	CASSPLGQTNEKLFF	TGTGCCAGCAGTCCCCTGGGACAGACTAATGAAAAACTGTTTTTT
TRBD1	TRBV28	TRBJ1-5	-	CASRPEGQGGNQPQHF	TGTGCCAGCAGACCCGAGGGACAGGGAGGCAATCAGCCCCAGCATTTT
-	TRBV6-4	TRBJ1-6	-	CASLVERIFYNSPLHF	TGTGCCAGCTTGGTTGAACGGATATTTTATAATTCACCCCTCCACTTT
TRBD1	TRBV28	TRBJ2-5	-	CASNRDRAHEETQYF	TGTGCCAGCAACCGGGACAGGGCCCATGAAGAGACCCAGTACTTC
TRBD1	TRBV2	TRBJ1-2	-	CASSSTGGVSPSF	TGTGCCAGCAGCAGTACAGGGGGCGTATCCCCCTCCTTC
TRBD1	TRBV5-1	TRBJ2-5	-	CASSLSGGQETQYF	TGCGCCAGCAGCTTGTCAGGGGGACAAGAGACCCAGTACTTC
-	TRBV6-2/TRBV6-3	TRBJ1-3	-	CASSYVSGNTIYF	TGTGCCAGCAGTTACGTCTCTGGAAACACCATATATTTT
TRBD2	TRBV3-1/TRBV3-2	TRBJ2-5	few	CASRSAGATQETQYF	TGTGCCAGCAGATCAGCGGGGGCAACTCAAGAGACCCAGTACTTC
TRBD2	TRBV12-5	TRBJ2-3	-	CASGFSGGAEDTQYF	TGTGCTAGTGGTTTCAGCGGGGGGGCCGAAGATACGCAGTATTTT
-	TRBV20-1	TRBJ2-7	once	CSARRNEQYF	TGCAGTGCTAGAAGAAACGAGCAGTACTTC
-	TRBV5-6	TRBJ1-2	-	CASSLAGLFYGYTF	TGTGCCAGCAGCTTGGCCGGGCTTTTCTATGGCTACACCTTC
TRBD1	TRBV27	TRBJ1-1	-	CASSLSQGGQAAFF	TGTGCCAGCAGTTTATCCCAGGGGGGACAGGCGGCTTTCTTT
-	TRBV7-2	TRBJ1-5	-	CASSQVGAAQPQHF	TGTGCCAGCAGCCAGGTCGGAGCCGCTCAGCCCCAGCATTTT
TRBD2	TRBV19	TRBJ2-1	-	CASTKREGVEQFF	TGTGCCAGTACAAAGCGGGAGGGCGTGGAGCAGTTCTTC
-	TRBV5-4	TRBJ1-1	-	CASSKNTEAFF	TGTGCCAGCAGCAAGAACACTGAAGCTTTCTTT
TRBD1	TRBV11-2	TRBJ1-6	-	CASSLGQGGDSPLHF	TGTGCCAGCAGCTTAGGACAGGGAGGAGATTCACCCCTCCACTTT